These T cell receptor beta chains were read from a single sample in a study of shared clonotypes between healthy human individuals. Produced via immunoSEQ multiplex PCR; TCRdb's table is partial and in-frame only. The data show some 1,900,000 clones, about 95% seen once. The material sequenced was naive CD8+ T cells sorted from blood. The receptor set was obtained from a man younger than 35 in good health. The CDR3 runs from the conserved cysteine through the conserved F or W. A D gene is named only where the DNA matches it firmly. Where a row states a size, it is once, few, many or the class of an expanded clone; other rows omit it.

D	V	J	size	CDR3	DNA
.	TRBV27	TRBJ2-7	.	CASSLTPGAYEQYF	TGTGCCAGCAGTTTAACCCCAGGGGCCTACGAGCAGTACTTC
TRBD2	TRBV7-6	TRBJ2-3	.	CASSLDELAGTGTDTQYF	TGTGCCAGCAGCTTAGACGAGCTAGCGGGGACGGGCACAGATACGCAGTATTTT
.	TRBV5-4	TRBJ1-1	.	CASSIRVEDEAFF	TGTGCCAGCAGCATCCGGGTGGAAGATGAAGCTTTCTTT
.	TRBV7-3	TRBJ2-7	.	CASSLTLSPTYEQYF	TGTGCCAGCAGCTTAACTCTCAGTCCCACCTACGAGCAGTACTTC
.	TRBV21-1	TRBJ1-4	.	CASRQNSPRSEKLFF	TGTGCCAGCCGACAAAACTCACCTCGCAGTGAAAAACTGTTTTTT
TRBD2	TRBV7-6	TRBJ2-7	once	CASSPGTSGASYEQYF	TGTGCCAGCAGCCCGGGGACTAGCGGGGCCTCCTACGAGCAGTACTTC
.	TRBV2	TRBJ2-1	.	CASSEALLGRSYNEQFF	TGTGCCAGCAGTGAAGCGCTTCTGGGTCGCTCCTACAATGAGCAGTTCTTC
TRBD2	TRBV7-8	TRBJ2-1	.	CASSLSGGPHEQFF	TGTGCCAGCAGCCTTAGCGGGGGGCCACATGAGCAGTTCTTC
.	TRBV5-1	TRBJ2-7	.	CASSYGQSYEQYF	TGCGCCAGCAGCTACGGCCAATCCTACGAGCAGTACTTC
.	TRBV9	TRBJ1-6	.	CASSVGWGDSPLHF	TGTGCCAGCAGCGTAGGCTGGGGTGATTCACCCCTCCACTTT
TRBD2	TRBV19	TRBJ2-7	.	CASSRGDYEQYF	TGTGCCAGTAGTCGGGGGGACTACGAGCAGTACTTC
.	TRBV6-6	TRBJ2-3	.	CASSWAGAYTDTQYF	TGTGCCAGCAGTTGGGCGGGGGCCTACACAGATACGCAGTATTTT
TRBD1	TRBV6-1	TRBJ2-2	.	CASSFIDRAAGELFF	TGTGCCAGCAGTTTTATCGACAGGGCGGCCGGGGAGCTGTTTTTT
TRBD1	TRBV5-1	TRBJ2-2	.	CASSPWDRATNTGELFF	TGCGCCAGCAGCCCTTGGGACAGGGCGACTAACACCGGGGAGCTGTTTTTT
.	TRBV10-2	TRBJ1-1	once	CASSESSWGLNTEAFF	TGCGCCAGCAGTGAAAGTTCGTGGGGCCTGAACACTGAAGCTTTCTTT
.	TRBV19	TRBJ1-2	.	CASSTNREITGYTF	TGTGCCAGTAGTACGAACCGGGAGATCACAGGCTACACCTTC
TRBD2	TRBV25-1	TRBJ2-5	.	CASSESGGSVQETQYF	TGTGCCAGCAGTGAGTCCGGCGGGAGCGTCCAAGAGACCCAGTACTTC
.	TRBV10-3	TRBJ2-1	.	CAISVIGNLGTNEQFF	TGTGCCATCAGTGTAATAGGGAACCTGGGGACCAATGAGCAGTTCTTC
.	TRBV12-5	TRBJ1-5	.	CASGLVPHSYSNQPQHF	TGTGCTAGTGGTTTGGTACCCCACAGTTATAGCAATCAGCCCCAGCATTTT
.	TRBV11-2	TRBJ2-2	.	CASSFMGGELFF	TGTGCCAGCAGCTTCATGGGCGGGGAGCTGTTTTTT
TRBD1	TRBV11-2	TRBJ2-7	.	CASSSGQGVPYEQYF	TGTGCCAGCAGCTCTGGACAGGGGGTGCCCTACGAGCAGTACTTC
.	TRBV6-6	TRBJ2-7	once	CASSVQGTLYEQYF	TGTGCCAGCAGTGTACAGGGAACCCTTTACGAGCAGTACTTC
.	TRBV27	TRBJ2-7	.	CASSLSSRFGEQYF	TGTGCCAGCAGTTTATCGAGTCGCTTCGGGGAGCAGTACTTC
.	TRBV5-4	TRBJ1-1	.	CASSLDPEAEAFF	TGTGCCAGCAGCTTGGACCCGGAGGCTGAAGCTTTCTTT
TRBD2	TRBV9	TRBJ2-5	once	CASSEGLAAQETQYF	TGTGCCAGCAGCGAGGGACTAGCGGCACAAGAGACCCAGTACTTC
TRBD1	TRBV11-2	TRBJ2-5	.	CASSSTRQGRETQYF	TGTGCCAGCAGCTCCACACGACAGGGACGAGAGACCCAGTACTTC
.	TRBV25-1	TRBJ1-1	.	CASSIRDMNTEAFF	TGTGCCAGCAGTATTAGAGACATGAACACTGAAGCTTTCTTT
.	TRBV5-4	TRBJ2-5	.	CASSLAGPETQYF	TGTGCCAGCAGCTTGGCCGGACCGGAGACCCAGTACTTC
TRBD2	TRBV27	TRBJ2-1	.	CASSLPALAGGVDNEQFF	TGTGCCAGCAGTTTACCTGCCTTAGCGGGGGGGGTCGACAATGAGCAGTTCTTC
TRBD2	TRBV30	TRBJ2-7	.	CAWSVLTSGNDEQYF	TGTGCCTGGAGTGTACTCACTAGCGGGAATGACGAGCAGTACTTC
TRBD2	TRBV9	TRBJ2-3	.	CASSVARSGSLSDTQYF	TGTGCCAGCAGCGTAGCTCGGAGCGGGAGTCTGTCAGATACGCAGTATTTT
TRBD2	TRBV4-1	TRBJ2-7	.	CASSQHTSENYEQYF	TGCGCCAGCAGCCAACATACTAGCGAGAACTACGAGCAGTACTTC
.	TRBV27	TRBJ1-3	.	CASSLGNTIYF	TGTGCCAGCAGTTTAGGAAACACCATATATTTT
TRBD1	TRBV18	TRBJ1-1	.	CASSLGTGYTEAFF	TGTGCCAGCTCACTCGGGACAGGGTACACTGAAGCTTTCTTT
TRBD1	TRBV7-8	TRBJ2-1	.	CASSSGQGYNEQFF	TGTGCCAGCAGCTCGGGACAGGGGTACAATGAGCAGTTCTTC